What follows are 25 T cell receptor beta chains derived from one specimen sequenced in a study of T cells in Graves' hyperthyroidism and ophthalmopathy. The CDR3 regions of TCR beta were amplified from RNA transcripts. The primer set for the first-round RT-PCR of the TCR CDR3 was HTBI. One entry per CDR3 protein results from TCRdb running MiXCR on the multiplex PCR reads. The sample includes roughly 700,000 distinct CDR3 sequences, 30% to 40% of them seen just once. The sample taken for sequencing was blood. The receptor source for this set is a woman aged 40 to 50 with Graves' hyperthyroidism.

Comment on this clonotype: This could be a read error, since a much larger clone is one nucleotide away. The CDR3 DNA reads as TGTGCCAGCAGGCTTACAGTGAACACTGAAGCTTCCTTT. This sequence encodes CASRLTVNTEASF. V gene TRBV6-1 combines with J gene TRBJ1-1; D uncertain. The germline CDR1 and CDR2 sequences are MNHNS and SASEGT. This CDR3 comprises 13 residues.

This clonotype was counted at least ten times. One end of the junction is discordant with germline, which a read error may explain. The rearrangement links TRBV12-3 or TRBV12-4 to TRBJ1-1; D possibly corresponds to TRBD1 (6 bases). This CDR3 contains 12 residues. CDR3 residues: CASSQGVGGSRF. For the CDR3, the DNA is TGTGCCAGCAGCCAAGGGGTGGGGGGCTCCCGCTTT.

This clonotype was seen at least ten times. The chain couples TRBV7-2 to TRBJ1-1; D is possibly TRBD1 (6 bases). Germline CDR1 is SGHTA and CDR2 is FQGNSA. This CDR3 has 13 residues. The V end was cut by 6 bases, the J end by 1 base, with 9 bases between. CDR3 coding DNA: TGTGCCAGCAGAATAGGGGGGAACACTGAAGCTTTCTTT. Translation gives CASRIGGNTEAFF.

This chain uses TRBV19 with TRBJ1-1; TRBD1 matches 7 bases. Germline lookup yields CDR1 LNHDA and CDR2 SQIVND (reference sequence). The CDR3 is made up of 18 amino acids. The V gene end was trimmed by 3 bases and the J gene end by 0 bases; junction bases not matched to a gene: 13. CDR3 residues: CASSIRSGGRKVNTEAFF. The CDR3 DNA reads TGTGCCAGTAGTATTCGGTCAGGGGGACGGAAAGTGAACACTGAAGCTTTCTTT.

This clonotype was seen repeatedly, ten times or more. The rearrangement uses TRBV29-1 and TRBJ2-7; 7 bases match TRBD2. The CDR3 runs to 11 residues. V lost 6 bases and J lost 6; bases outside the gene matches: 5. Per the germline V gene, CDR1 is SQVTM and CDR2 is ANQGSEA. CDR3 region: CSVGGVSEQYF. DNA for the CDR3: TGCAGCGTGGGGGGGGTGAGCGAGCAGTACTTC.

This clonotype was seen ten or more times. The CDR3 here is CSARPTGWNSPLHF. In nucleotides, the CDR3 is TGCAGTGCTAGGCCGACAGGGTGGAATTCACCCCTCCACTTT. This rearrangement joins TRBV20-1 to TRBJ1-6; TRBD1 matches at 7 bases. This CDR3 comprises 14 residues. Trimming at V came to 3 bases and at J to 7 bases, leaving 6 bases not matched to a gene. CDR1 and CDR2 from the germline V gene are DFQATT and SNEGSKA (reference sequence).

This clonotype was detected many times. This sequence joins TRBV20-1 and TRBJ2-7; no clear D. The CDR3 has 11 amino acids. Germline V CDR1 and CDR2: DFQATT, SNEGSKA (reference sequence). Trimming cost V 3 bases and J 6 bases, with 9 bases left between them. CDR3 coding DNA: TGCAGTGCTAGGGGAAGGGTCGAGCAGTACTTC. Translated, it gives CSARGRVEQYF.

To note about this clonotype: A single base separates this from a much larger clone, so it may be a read error. This is likely a read error, given that the CDR3 carries no conserved phenylalanine or tryptophan at its end. The CDR3 sequence: CASSISGELFL. Written as DNA, the CDR3 is TGTGCCAGCAGCATCTCAGGGGAACTGTTTCTT. The chain recombines TRBV7-3 with TRBJ1-4; weak D call: TRBD1 (6 bases). Germline V CDR1 and CDR2: SGHTA, FQGTGA. There are 11 residues in the CDR3. V gave up 5 bases and J gave up 12 bases, with 10 bases separating them.

This clonotype was counted only a few times. J is TRBJ2-7 and V is TRBV28, with 9 nucleotides matching TRBD1. Germline V gene sequence: CDR1 MDHEN, CDR2 SYDVKM. The ends lost 7 bases at V and 4 bases at J; junction bases unmatched: 11. The CDR3 is made up of 15 amino acids. The CDR3 DNA reads TGTGCCAGCAAAGACAGGGGGTCCCACCTATACGAGCAGTACTTC. The encoded protein is CASKDRGSHLYEQYF. Full variable domain (missing parts from reference TRBV28 and TRBJ2-7): DVKVTQSSRYLVKRTGEKVFLECVQDMDHENMFWYRQDPGLGLRLIYFSYDVKMKEKGDIPEGYSVSREKKERFSLILESASTNQTSMYLCASKDRGSHLYEQYFGPGTRLTVT.

The rearrangement uses TRBV5-1 and TRBJ1-1; D is uncertain. Trimming removed 5 bases at V and 11 bases at J, with 16 bases between. Germline CDR1 reads SGHRS; CDR2 reads YFSETQ. This CDR3 region has 12 residues. The CDR3 DNA reads TGCGCCAGCAGTGAGTCGGGGTTCATCGCTTTCTTT. It encodes CASSESGFIAFF. The whole variable domain, remainder taken from reference TRBV5-1 and TRBJ1-1, is KAGVTQTPRYLIKTRGQQVTLSCSPISGHRSVSWYQQTPGQGLQFLFEYFSETQRNKGNFPGRFSGRQFSNSRSEMNVSTLELGDSALYLCASSESGFIAFFGQGTRLTVV.

This rearrangement joins TRBV7-8 to TRBJ2-3, with no clear D. This CDR3 comprises 15 residues. CDR1 is SGHVS and CDR2 is FQNEAQ in the germline V gene. Trimming stripped 3 bases from V and 2 bases from J, with 12 bases between. This chain's CDR3 is CASSFYPSPTDTQYF. The CDR3 DNA is TGTGCCAGCAGCTTCTACCCCTCCCCCACAGATACGCAGTATTTT.

Only one count was recorded for this clonotype. CDR3 DNA sequence: TGCAGCAGCCGCGGACAGGGGGCTGCAGAGACCCAGTACTTC. Amino acid sequence: CSSRGQGAAETQYF. V gene TRBV29-1 combines with J gene TRBJ2-5; 11 positions agree with TRBD1. The V gene's germline CDR1 is SQVTM and CDR2 ANQGSEA. With 8 bases clipped from V and 4 bases from J, the junction kept 9 bases outside the gene matches. CDR3 length: 14 amino acids.

This clonotype was observed many times. CDR3 bases: TGCAGTGCTGAGAACAGGGTATCGGAGACCCAGTACTTC. This sequence encodes CSAENRVSETQYF. This chain links TRBV20-1 with TRBJ2-5, with D perhaps TRBD1 (6 bases). This CDR3 has 13 residues. Germline values: CDR1 DFQATT, CDR2 SNEGSKA (reference sequence). V lost 5 bases to trimming and J lost 5 bases, with 15 bases between them.

This clonotype was seen a handful of times. V is TRBV9 and J is TRBJ1-4; 7 positions match TRBD2. The J call is uncertain, as TRBJ2-3 better fits the DNA end. This CDR3 has 13 amino acids. Germline-derived CDR1 and CDR2 are SGDLS and YYNGEE. CDR3 loop: CASSGGGGDTQYF. Written as DNA, the CDR3 is TGTGCCAGCAGCGGCGGGGGAGGGGATACGCAGTATTTT.

The chain uses TRBV20-1 and TRBJ2-5, with D possibly being TRBD2 (7 bases). The CDR3 sequence is 14 residues long. The germline gives CDR1 DFQATT, CDR2 SNEGSKA (reference sequence). V lost 6 bases and J lost 3, with 17 bases in between. CDR3 sequence (DNA): TGCAGTGCGGCCCGGGGGGCAGGGAAAGAGACCCAGTACTTC. Translating gives CSAARGAGKETQYF.

This clonotype was seen a few times. The J gene is TRBJ1-1, the V gene TRBV12-3 or TRBV12-4, with TRBD1 identical over 7 bases. V trimming: 6 bases; J trimming: 5 bases; junction bases outside the gene matches: 12. The CDR3 contains 15 residues. The CDR3 loop is CASSPTGRISTEAFF. As DNA, the CDR3 is TGTGCCAGCAGCCCGACAGGGCGGATTTCTACTGAAGCTTTCTTT.

Of note for this clonotype: A clone one base away is much larger, so this may be a read error. J is TRBJ2-2 and V is TRBV7-9; D gene uncertain. This CDR3 is built from 14 residues. Germline CDR1 SEHNR, CDR2 FQNEAQ (reference sequence). V gave up 5 bases and J gave up 4 bases, with 11 bases separating them. CDR3 protein: CASSPGPITGELFF. The DNA for the CDR3 is TGTGCCAGCAGCCCCGGACCGATCACCGGGGAGCTGTTTTTT.

This clonotype was seen at least ten times. This chain links TRBV2 with TRBJ2-7; D perhaps matches TRBD2 (6 bases). This CDR3 contains 16 residues. Looked up from germline, CDR1 is SNHLY and CDR2 is FYNNEI. Trimming removed 5 bases from V and 3 bases from J, with 20 bases in between. CDR3 sequence (DNA): TGTGCCAGCAGTAAAACCGTATGGGGGGATGGCTACGAGCAGTACTTC. Amino acids: CASSKTVWGDGYEQYF.

This clonotype was seen ten or more times. V usage is TRBV7-9 and J usage is TRBJ2-7; TRBD2 aligns across 11 bases. Per the germline V gene, CDR1 is SEHNR and CDR2 is FQNEAQ (reference sequence). V shed 6 bases and J 1 base; nucleotides not matched to a gene: 8. The CDR3 consists of 16 residues. CDR3 DNA: TGTGCCAGCAGACCAACTAGCGGGAGAAAGTCCTACGAGCAGTACTTC. It codes for CASRPTSGRKSYEQYF.

This clonotype was seen a handful of times. This chain joins TRBV12-3 or TRBV12-4 and TRBJ1-2; no clear D. V dropped 10 bases and J dropped 1 base, with 16 bases sitting between them. The CDR3 spans 14 residues. The CDR3 DNA is TGTGCCACCCTTCTTAAGGAACATAACTATGGCTACACCTTC. Translated: CATLLKEHNYGYTF.

The V and J genes are TRBV12-3 or TRBV12-4 and TRBJ1-4, with D perhaps TRBD1 (5 bases). This CDR3 contains 15 residues. The V end was cut by 8 bases, the J end by 5 bases, with 18 bases between. CDR3 nucleotides: TGTGCCAGCCCACCTGACGGGGGTGACAATGAAAAACTGTTTTTT. Translated: CASPPDGGDNEKLFF.

The sample holds many counts of this clonotype. The J gene is TRBJ1-4, the V gene TRBV7-9; D perhaps matches TRBD1 (5 bases). The ends were cut back, 4 bases at V and 5 bases at J, with 11 bases in the middle. Germline V CDR1 and CDR2: SEHNR, FQNEAQ (reference sequence). The CDR3 spans 14 residues. CDR3 DNA: TGTGCCAGCAGCTCTGACAGAGGCAATGAAAAACTGTTTTTT. This encodes CASSSDRGNEKLFF. Filled out from reference TRBV7-9 and TRBJ1-4, the complete variable domain reads DTGVSQNPRHKITKRGQNVTFRCDPISEHNRLYWYRQTLGQGPEFLTYFQNEAQLEKSRLLSDRFSAERPKGSFSTLEIQRTEQGDSAMYLCASSSDRGNEKLFFGSGTQLSVL.

This clonotype appeared many times. This rearrangement joins TRBV15 to TRBJ1-3; D is perhaps TRBD1 (5 bases). CDR1 is LNHNV and CDR2 is YYDKDF in the germline V gene (reference sequence). CDR3 size: 15 residues. The V gene lost 0 bases and the J gene lost 4 bases, with 10 bases spanning the gap. For the CDR3, the DNA is TGTGCCACCAGCAGAGATCGGGGGGTCGGAAACACCATATATTTT. This gives the protein CATSRDRGVGNTIYF.

This clonotype was recorded only once. Here the CDR3 DNA reads TGTGCCAGCAAGCTAGAGGGGCACGGGGAGCTGTTTTTT. Translating it yields CASKLEGHGELFF. The chain uses TRBV6-6 and TRBJ2-2; D may correspond to TRBD1 or TRBD2 (5 bases each). From germline, CDR1 is MNHNY and CDR2 SVGAGI (reference sequence). This CDR3 contains 13 residues. The germline V and J ends were trimmed by 7 bases and 7 bases, with 13 bases remaining between them.

This clonotype was observed at least ten times. V and J are TRBV29-1 and TRBJ2-5, with 13 bases that match TRBD2. The CDR3 consists of 13 residues. Unmatched junction bases numbered 2, after V lost 6 bases and J lost 4 bases. Germline V gene lookup returns CDR1 SQVTM and CDR2 ANQGSEA. The CDR3 DNA follows: TGCAGCGTACTAGCGGGAGGGCCAGAGACCCAGTACTTC. This sequence encodes CSVLAGGPETQYF.